This T cell receptor (beta chain) comes out of a study of CD8+CD57+ T cells in acquired aplastic anemia. Patients picked for sequencing had shown CD8+CD57+ cell expansion detected by flow cytometry. V lost 3 bases to trimming and J lost 2 bases, with 7 bases between them. Germline V gene data show CDR1 as KGHDR and CDR2 as SFDVKD. The CDR3 consists of 14 residues. Genomic DNA was employed as the template in profiling TCR beta VDJ and CDR3. A single record per CDR3 protein comes from TCRdb applying MiXCR to the reads. Of a few hundred thousand distinct CDR3 sequences in the sample, around 49% were seen once.

The clonotype comes from a human donor with aplastic anemia. The chain is built from TRBV24-1 and TRBJ1-3; TRBD1 might be the D (5 bases). Sequenced: sorted CD4+, CD8+, or CD8+CD57+ T cells (not recorded which) from PBMCs. The CDR3 protein is CATSDATAGNTIYF. The CDR3 coding sequence is TGTGCCACCAGTGATGCGACAGCTGGAAACACCATATATTTT.